This T cell receptor beta chain stems from a study of CD8 T cells in ankylosing spondylitis. Study-level results: A TCR beta motif of several highly homologous variants seemed to mark ankylosing spondylitis blood. Prior literature has documented some motif variants in synovial fluid and blood from reactive arthritis.

This clonotype has only a few counts. Its cognate antigen is unknown. With 7 bases clipped from V and 6 bases from J, the junction kept 4 bases outside the gene matches. In germline, CDR1 is SGHRS, CDR2 YFSETQ. This CDR3 contains 14 residues. Each CDR3 protein is one row after TCRdb ran MiXCR on the 5' RACE reads. The sample records under 250,000 distinct CDR3 sequences, 8% to 11% being singletons. The rearrangement joins TRBV5-1 to TRBJ2-1; 13 nucleotides line up with TRBD2. The receptor comes from a male donor with ankylosing spondylitis or in good health (not recorded which). Source material: blood, either unsorted or a sorted T cell fraction (not recorded which). The CDR3 loop reads CASGTSGKGNEQFF. For the CDR3, the DNA is TGCGCCAGCGGGACTAGCGGGAAGGGCAATGAGCAGTTCTTC.